The rows below give T cell receptor beta chains drawn from one sample of a study of beta chain features in type 1 diabetes. Produced via immunoSEQ multiplex PCR; TCRdb's table is partial and in-frame only. The sample shows approximately 84,000 clones, 25% to 35% of them seen only once. Sequencing input: stem cell memory CD4+ T cells from blood. These receptors came from a young woman in good health. The CDR3 runs from the conserved cysteine through the conserved F or W. The order of the fields is clone size, J gene, D gene, V gene, CDR3 protein, CDR3 DNA. D genes are given only for firm matches. Clone sizes are given selectively: once, few, many, or a class where the clone is expanded.

size: few
J: TRBJ2-3
D: NA
V: TRBV6-5
CDR3: CASSYGRSPDTQYF
DNA: TGTGCCAGCAGTTACGGCAGGTCCCCAGATACGCAGTATTTT

size: NA
J: TRBJ2-3
D: NA
V: TRBV5-1
CDR3: CASSRDNSDTQYF
DNA: TGCGCCAGCAGCCGCGACAATTCAGATACGCAGTATTTT

size: NA
J: TRBJ2-5
D: TRBD2
V: TRBV30
CDR3: CAWSRGAGGLETQYF
DNA: TGTGCCTGGAGTAGGGGAGCGGGGGGGCTAGAGACCCAGTACTTC

size: NA
J: TRBJ2-1
D: TRBD2
V: TRBV7-3
CDR3: CASSSSGGKYNEQFF
DNA: TGTGCCAGCAGCTCCAGCGGGGGGAAATACAATGAGCAGTTCTTC

size: few
J: TRBJ2-7
D: NA
V: TRBV13
CDR3: CASSRREPWDEQYF
DNA: TGTGCCAGCAGCCGTCGGGAGCCATGGGACGAGCAGTACTTC

size: NA
J: TRBJ2-1
D: NA
V: TRBV5-1
CDR3: CASSLSLAVGYNEQFF
DNA: TGCGCCAGCAGCTTGTCCCTGGCGGTGGGCTACAATGAGCAGTTCTTC

size: few
J: TRBJ2-7
D: NA
V: TRBV9
CDR3: CASSRGSPRAEQYF
DNA: TGTGCCAGCAGCAGGGGGTCACCTAGGGCCGAGCAGTACTTC

size: few
J: TRBJ2-5
D: TRBD2
V: TRBV7-9
CDR3: CASSSGGYQETQYF
DNA: TGTGCCAGCAGCTCCGGGGGGTACCAAGAGACCCAGTACTTC

size: NA
J: TRBJ2-1
D: NA
V: TRBV5-8
CDR3: CASTARGYNEQFF
DNA: TGTGCCAGCACCGCTAGGGGCTACAATGAGCAGTTCTTC

size: many
J: TRBJ2-7
D: TRBD2
V: TRBV7-9
CDR3: CAGQGGPTNYEQYF
DNA: TGTGCCGGCCAGGGAGGGCCAACGAACTACGAGCAGTACTTC

size: NA
J: TRBJ2-3
D: TRBD2
V: TRBV6-5
CDR3: CASSYRSGGARDTQYF
DNA: TGTGCCAGCAGTTACCGCAGCGGGGGGGCCAGGGATACGCAGTATTTT